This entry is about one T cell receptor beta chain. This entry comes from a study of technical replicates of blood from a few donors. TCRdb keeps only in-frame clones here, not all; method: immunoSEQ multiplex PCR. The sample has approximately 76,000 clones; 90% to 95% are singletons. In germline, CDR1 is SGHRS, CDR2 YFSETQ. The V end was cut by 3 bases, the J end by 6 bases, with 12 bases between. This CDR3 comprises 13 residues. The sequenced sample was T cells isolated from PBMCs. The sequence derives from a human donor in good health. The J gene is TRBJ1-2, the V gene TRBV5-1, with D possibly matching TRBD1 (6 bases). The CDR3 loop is CASSYRVVDGYTF. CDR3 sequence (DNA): TGCGCCAGCAGCTACAGGGTAGTCGATGGCTACACCTTC.